This is a list of T cell receptor beta chains from one sample in a study of regulatory T cells in long-lasting Graves disease. TCRdb re-called the multiplex PCR reads through MiXCR, storing one row per CDR3 protein. The table shows roughly 360,000 distinct CDR3 sequences, with about 11% occurring only once. The sample was also reused in another study, on T cells in Graves' hyperthyroidism and ophthalmopathy.

The sequencing used peripheral blood mononuclear cells (PBMCs), collected at new diagnosis, from a patient treated with antithyroid drugs. The receptors were gathered from a woman between 18 and 29 years old with Graves disease. Each CDR3 is given with its conserved first and last residue. Each record gives: clone size, D gene, V gene, J gene, CDR3 DNA, CDR3 protein. D genes are given only for firm matches. The size of a clone is reported for some rows only, either as once, few or many, or as a class for expanded clones.

size: many
D: TRBD2
V: TRBV6-5
J: TRBJ2-1
DNA: TGTGCCAGCAGTTACCAGACTAGCGGGGGTTGGAATGAGCAGTTCTTC
CDR3: CASSYQTSGGWNEQFF

size: many
D: .
V: TRBV2
J: TRBJ1-4
DNA: TGTGCCGGGGGGCGCGGGGCGGATGAAAAACTGTTTTTT
CDR3: CAGGRGADEKLFF

size: .
D: TRBD1
V: TRBV12-3/TRBV12-4
J: TRBJ1-1
DNA: TGTGCCAGCAGGGAAGGGACAGGGGGGGCCGGGGGAACTGAAGCTTTCTTT
CDR3: CASREGTGGAGGTEAFF

size: many
D: .
V: TRBV24-1
J: TRBJ2-1
DNA: TGTGCCACCAGTGATCGAGGGCACAGCTCCTACAATGAGCAGTTCTTC
CDR3: CATSDRGHSSYNEQFF

size: many
D: TRBD2
V: TRBV20-1
J: TRBJ2-3
DNA: TGCAGTGCCGGGGGACTAGCGGGGGGCCGAGGGTTTTACGCTAGCACAGATACGCAGTATTTT
CDR3: CSAGGLAGGRGFYASTDTQYF

size: .
D: .
V: TRBV20-1
J: TRBJ2-2
DNA: TGCAGTGCCGGGGGCTCCGGGCTAAACACCGGGGAGCTGTTTTTT
CDR3: CSAGGSGLNTGELFF

size: many
D: .
V: TRBV27
J: TRBJ1-1
DNA: TGTGCCAGCAGTTTATTCGGGGGCGAGGGTAACACTGAAGCTTTCTTT
CDR3: CASSLFGGEGNTEAFF

size: many
D: .
V: TRBV6-5
J: TRBJ1-6
DNA: TGTGCCAGCAGTTATTCGACAGGAGGAAATTCACCCCTCCACTTT
CDR3: CASSYSTGGNSPLHF

size: few
D: TRBD1
V: TRBV11-2
J: TRBJ2-2
DNA: TGTGCCAGCAGAGTAGACAGGGGGCCGAACACCGGGGAGCTGTTTTTT
CDR3: CASRVDRGPNTGELFF

size: .
D: .
V: TRBV6-1
J: TRBJ2-1
DNA: TGTGCCAGCAGAGTAGACTGGACTGAAACCCTGCTGTTCTTC
CDR3: CASRVDWTETLLFF

size: many
D: TRBD1
V: TRBV7-3
J: TRBJ2-1
DNA: TGTGCCAGCAGCTCTACAGGGGACCCCTACAATGAGCAGTTCTTC
CDR3: CASSSTGDPYNEQFF

size: many
D: TRBD1
V: TRBV11-2
J: TRBJ1-2
DNA: TGTGCCAGCAGCTCCCTGGGACAGCGCCGCAGAAACTATGGCTACACCTTC
CDR3: CASSSLGQRRRNYGYTF

size: few
D: .
V: TRBV28
J: TRBJ1-3
DNA: TGTGCCAGCAGTTTTTCGAACACCATATATTTT
CDR3: CASSFSNTIYF

size: .
D: .
V: TRBV7-2
J: TRBJ1-2
DNA: TGTGCCAGCAGCTTAACCTTTAACTATGGCTACACCTTC
CDR3: CASSLTFNYGYTF

size: many
D: .
V: TRBV29-1
J: TRBJ2-3
DNA: TGCAGCGTTGAAGAGGCAGCAGAACCCCATTATACGCAGTATTTT
CDR3: CSVEEAAEPHYTQYF

size: many
D: .
V: TRBV11-2
J: TRBJ2-3
DNA: TGTGCCAGCAGCTCGACCGCAGATACGCAGTATTTT
CDR3: CASSSTADTQYF

size: .
D: .
V: TRBV4-1
J: TRBJ2-1
DNA: TGCGCCAGCAGCCACTTCGGGGTCGACAATGAGCAGTTCTTC
CDR3: CASSHFGVDNEQFF

size: many
D: .
V: TRBV12-3/TRBV12-4
J: TRBJ2-3
DNA: TGTGCCAGCAGTTTCTCCAGATCTAGCACAGATACGCAGTATTTT
CDR3: CASSFSRSSTDTQYF

size: many
D: .
V: TRBV2
J: TRBJ1-6
DNA: TGTGCCAGAAACAGTAACAATTCACCCCTCCACTTT
CDR3: CARNSNNSPLHF

size: many
D: .
V: TRBV10-3
J: TRBJ1-5
DNA: TGTGCCATCAGTGAGCCGTCGGCCCCCAATCAGCCCCAGCATTTT
CDR3: CAISEPSAPNQPQHF

size: .
D: .
V: TRBV29-1
J: TRBJ1-2
DNA: TGCAGCGTTGATGGGGGCGGATTACTCTATGACTATGGCTACACCTTC
CDR3: CSVDGGGLLYDYGYTF

size: .
D: TRBD2
V: TRBV11-2
J: TRBJ2-3
DNA: TGTGCCAGCAGCTCCTCGGGACTAGCGGGGGGCACAGATACGCAGTATTTT
CDR3: CASSSSGLAGGTDTQYF

size: .
D: TRBD1
V: TRBV29-1
J: TRBJ2-3
DNA: TGCAGCGTACAGGGGCGGTTTGTAGATACGCAGTATTTT
CDR3: CSVQGRFVDTQYF

size: many
D: TRBD1
V: TRBV6-5
J: TRBJ2-2
DNA: TGTGCCAGCAGTTACTTTGGACCCGGGACAGGGGGCACCGGGGAGCTGTTTTTT
CDR3: CASSYFGPGTGGTGELFF

size: many
D: .
V: TRBV12-3/TRBV12-4
J: TRBJ2-2
DNA: TGTGCCAGCAGTTTGTCGGGGGGCTACACCGGGGAGCTGTTTTTT
CDR3: CASSLSGGYTGELFF